Following are 25 T cell receptor beta chains from one sample sequenced in a study of blood T cells in healthy people across ages. PCR was performed a second time for about 7 to 12 cycles using a sample-barcoded 5' primer and a J-beta primer mix. TCRdb re-analysed the 5' RACE reads in MiXCR, keeping a single row per CDR3 protein. The sample lists about 930,000 distinct CDR3 sequences, approximately 32% occurring once. The same data also contributed to another study, on T cells of mothers and their children.

Sequencing was done on a sample of blood. The receptors come from a woman aged 40 to 55 in good health.

This chain joins TRBV30 and TRBJ1-3; 7 bases map to TRBD1. V trimming: 2 bases; J trimming: 2 bases; junction bases outside the gene matches: 6. The CDR3 extends over 15 amino acids. From germline, CDR1 is GTSNPN and CDR2 SVGIG (reference sequence). CDR3 loop: CAWSRTGSTGNTIYF. The CDR3 region has the DNA TGTGCCTGGAGTCGGACAGGCTCTACTGGAAACACCATATATTTT.

This clonotype was counted many times. The gene calls are TRBV5-5 and TRBJ2-3, with a tentative D call TRBD2 (6 bases). Germline V gene data show CDR1 as SGHKS and CDR2 as YYEKEE (reference sequence). The CDR3 consists of 19 residues. Trimming took 0 bases from V and 1 from J, leaving 21 bases between them. CDR3 amino acids: CASSLDGRELYSGTDTQYF. For the CDR3, the DNA is TGTGCCAGCAGCTTGGACGGGAGAGAACTCTATAGCGGCACAGATACGCAGTATTTT.

Regarding this clonotype: An end of the junction differs from the germline gene, which may be a read error. V is TRBV28 and J is TRBJ1-5, with D possibly matching TRBD1 (5 bases). Germline CDR1 is MDHEN and CDR2 is SYDVKM. The CDR3 runs to 12 residues. In DNA form, the CDR3 reads TGTGCCAGCAGTCCAAGCCTGGGGCCCCGGCATTTT. As protein: CASSPSLGPRHF.

This clonotype was picked up many times. The V and J genes are TRBV27 and TRBJ1-4; 8 positions match TRBD1. The germline V gene has CDR1 MNHEY and CDR2 SMNVEV (reference sequence). This CDR3 has 15 residues. V dropped 5 bases and J dropped 8; count of bases not matched to a gene: 10. This CDR3 is CASSARQGYGEKLFF. The CDR3 bases are TGTGCCAGCAGTGCCCGACAGGGGTATGGCGAAAAACTGTTTTTT. The entire variable domain, with the rest obtained from reference TRBV27 and TRBJ1-4, is as follows: EAQVTQNPRYLITVTGKKLTVTCSQNMNHEYMSWYRQDPGLGLRQIYYSMNVEVTDKGDVPEGYKVSRKEKRNFPLILESPSPNQTSLYFCASSARQGYGEKLFFGSGTQLSVL.

The chain links TRBV29-1 to TRBJ2-1; maybe TRBD2 (5 bases). In germline, CDR1 is SQVTM, CDR2 ANQGSEA. V lost 3 bases and J 11 bases, leaving 11 bases between the germline ends. The CDR3 covers 11 residues. This chain's CDR3 is CSVELREKQFF. DNA of the CDR3: TGCAGCGTTGAGTTACGGGAAAAGCAGTTCTTC.

This clonotype has a count of ten or more. This chain uses TRBV7-8 with TRBJ2-5, with no clear D. With 0 bases removed from V and 5 bases from J, the gap between germline ends came to 13 bases. CDR3 length: 15 residues. Germline loops: CDR1 SGHVS, CDR2 FQNEAQ. The CDR3 loop is CASSLALEVMETQYF. Here the CDR3 DNA reads TGTGCCAGCAGCTTAGCCCTCGAAGTTATGGAGACCCAGTACTTC.

This clonotype turned up a few times. The J gene is TRBJ2-1, the V gene TRBV3-1; 9 nucleotides agree with TRBD2. The CDR3 extends over 17 amino acids. V trimming: 5 bases; J trimming: 5 bases; junction bases outside the gene matches: 13. Per germline, CDR1 LGHDT and CDR2 YNNKEL (reference sequence). The CDR3 coding sequence is TGTGCCAGCAGCTCCGGACTAGCGTCTCCGGGGGACAATGAGCAGTTCTTC. Residues: CASSSGLASPGDNEQFF.

The table lists this clonotype with a few counts. The chain joins TRBV5-1 to TRBJ2-3, with D possibly TRBD2 on 5 matching bases. The V end lost 0 bases, the J end lost 1 base, and 12 bases lay between the germline ends. Germline V gene sequence: CDR1 SGHRS, CDR2 YFSETQ. This CDR3 comprises 16 residues. The CDR3 sequence is CASSLERSGGTDTQYF. CDR3 in DNA: TGCGCCAGCAGCTTGGAGAGATCCGGGGGCACAGATACGCAGTATTTT.

The genes are TRBV7-9 and TRBJ2-7; maybe TRBD2 (6 bases). CDR1 is SEHNR and CDR2 is FQNEAQ in the germline V gene (reference sequence). Trimming removed 1 base at V and 1 base at J, with 23 bases between. The CDR3 loop spans 19 amino acids. This CDR3 is CASSLGPGGPGFASYEQYF. CDR3 DNA sequence: TGTGCCAGCAGCTTAGGTCCAGGAGGGCCGGGGTTCGCTTCCTACGAGCAGTACTTC.

This clonotype has at least ten counts. The chain has TRBV28 and TRBJ2-7, with 9 nucleotides matching TRBD1. J was trimmed by 2 bases and V by 4 bases; bases with no gene match: 15. CDR3 length equals 18 residues. The germline CDR1 and CDR2 sequences are MDHEN and SYDVKM. The CDR3 region has the DNA TGTGCCAGCAGTTGGGACCGGGACAGGGTTATGGGGGCCTACGAGCAGTACTTC. It is translated as CASSWDRDRVMGAYEQYF.

V is TRBV28 and J is TRBJ2-7, with 7 bases identical to TRBD1. The CDR3 covers 15 residues. The ends lost 3 bases at V and 0 bases at J; junction bases unmatched: 5. Germline V lookup: CDR1 MDHEN, CDR2 SYDVKM. CDR3 protein: CASSLGTVGSYEQYF. Here the CDR3 DNA reads TGTGCCAGCAGTTTGGGGACAGTAGGCTCCTACGAGCAGTACTTC.

This chain uses TRBV7-9 with TRBJ2-7, with D possibly being TRBD1 (5 bases). Deletions cut 3 bases from V and 5 bases from J, with 14 bases between. Germline values: CDR1 SEHNR, CDR2 FQNEAQ (reference sequence). The CDR3 length is 14 residues. The chain's CDR3 is CASSFGRDGHEQYF. The CDR3 bases are TGTGCCAGCAGCTTTGGCAGGGATGGCCACGAGCAGTACTTC.

Concerning this clonotype: It may be a read error: a sequence one base away is much more abundant. The J gene is TRBJ2-7, the V gene TRBV6-2 or TRBV6-3, with 10 positions matching TRBD2. The DNA end favors TRBJ2-5, so the J call may be wrong. The CDR3 has 14 amino acids. Germline V lookup: CDR1 MNHEY, CDR2 SVGEGT. The CDR3 DNA reads as TGTGCCAGCACTACCGGGACTAGCGTGGAGACCCAGTACTTC. Protein sequence: CASTTGTSVETQYF.

This clonotype was detected only a few times. The chain uses TRBV5-5 and TRBJ2-2; 10 bases are shared with TRBD1. J gave up 11 bases and V 0 bases, and 10 bases lay outside the gene matches. The germline gives CDR1 SGHKS, CDR2 YYEKEE (reference sequence). The CDR3 extends over 16 amino acids. The CDR3 region has the DNA TGTGCCAGCAGCTTGGGGACAGGGGGGCTTTTAGGCGAGCTGTTTTTT. This encodes CASSLGTGGLLGELFF.

This clonotype was found many times. CDR3 nucleotides: TGTGCCAGCAGTGTTGATGCTAGCACAGATACGCAGTATTTT. It is translated as CASSVDASTDTQYF. This chain uses TRBV6-1 with TRBJ2-3, with D unresolved. Germline CDR1 reads MNHNS; CDR2 reads SASEGT. The CDR3 contains 14 residues. The V end was cut by 4 bases, the J end by 0 bases, with 8 bases between.

The CDR3 DNA sequence: TGCGCCAGCGGGACAGGGGAAGGGGCCAACGTCCTGACTTTC. Its protein product is CASGTGEGANVLTF. The V call is TRBV5-1, the J call TRBJ2-6; 10 nucleotides agree with TRBD1. The germline V gene encodes CDR1 SGHRS and CDR2 YFSETQ. The CDR3 covers 14 residues. J gave up 4 bases and V 7 bases, and 2 bases lay outside the gene matches.

The genes are TRBV7-9 and TRBJ1-2; TRBD1 is a possible D gene (5 bases). V lost 2 bases and J lost 0, with 13 bases in between. Germline V gene lookup returns CDR1 SEHNR and CDR2 FQNEAQ (reference sequence). The CDR3 is 16 amino acids. The CDR3 reads CASSLLTTEANYGYTF. The CDR3, as DNA: TGTGCCAGCAGCTTATTGACGACAGAAGCTAACTATGGCTACACCTTC.

At least ten counts were recorded for this clonotype. This sequence joins TRBV11-2 and TRBJ2-5; D might be TRBD1 or TRBD2, each matching 5 bases. Trimming pared 1 base from V and 4 bases from J, leaving 13 bases between. This CDR3 spans 15 amino acids. CDR1 and CDR2 from the germline V gene are SGHAT and FQNNGV. The CDR3 reads CASSLVGAGRETQYF. The DNA of the CDR3 is TGTGCCAGCAGCTTAGTCGGGGCAGGGAGAGAGACCCAGTACTTC.

This clonotype has a handful of counts. The chain has TRBV12-3 or TRBV12-4 and TRBJ1-1, with TRBD1 identical over 7 bases. With V trimmed by 1 base and J by 1 base, 3 bases remained unmatched. The CDR3 length is 15 residues. The CDR3 loop reads CASSLVQGTNTEAFF. As DNA, the CDR3 is TGTGCCAGCAGTTTAGTACAGGGGACGAACACTGAAGCTTTCTTT.

A few counts support this clonotype. The conserved final phenylalanine or tryptophan is absent from the CDR3, which likely points to a read error. This chain links TRBV4-1 with TRBJ1-1; 8 bases match TRBD1. The CDR3 contains 14 residues. Germline V gives CDR1 MGHRA, CDR2 YSYEKL. V shed 3 bases, J shed 3 bases, and the junction held 3 bases outside the gene matches. In DNA, the CDR3 is TGCGCCAGCAGCCAGCAGACAGGGGACACTGAAGCTTTCCTT. Amino acids: CASSQQTGDTEAFL.

This clonotype was seen many times. This chain links TRBV10-3 with TRBJ2-7, with D perhaps given as TRBD1 or TRBD2 (5 bases each). Germline CDR1 and CDR2: ENHRY and SYGVKD. The length of the CDR3 is 14 residues. Trimming stripped 0 bases from V and 0 bases from J, with 6 bases between. The DNA for the CDR3 is TGTGCCATCAGTGAGTCGGGGGACTCCTACGAGCAGTACTTC. It translates to CAISESGDSYEQYF.

This clonotype was observed at least ten times. J is TRBJ2-4 and V is TRBV6-2 or TRBV6-3; tentatively, D is TRBD1 or TRBD2 (5 bases each). Trimming cost V 6 bases and J 3 bases, with 12 bases left between them. The germline CDR1 and CDR2 sequences are MNHEY and SVGEGT. The CDR3 has 14 amino acids. DNA for the CDR3: TGTGCCAGCAGGGGGACCCTTGGCAAAAACATTCAGTACTTC. Translation: CASRGTLGKNIQYF.

The chain links TRBV20-1 to TRBJ1-1; D may be TRBD1 (5 bases). This CDR3 has 11 residues. V lost 6 bases, J lost 10 bases, and 15 bases lay in between. Germline V gene sequence: CDR1 DFQATT, CDR2 SNEGSKA (reference sequence). CDR3 DNA sequence: TGCAGTGCGCCCGATCAAGGGGTAGCTTTCTTT. Translation: CSAPDQGVAFF.

The chain is built from TRBV5-1 and TRBJ2-2; 9 bases match TRBD2. There are 15 residues in the CDR3. Trimming took 5 bases from V and 1 from J; bases not matched to a gene: 3. Germline V gene lookup returns CDR1 SGHRS and CDR2 YFSETQ. DNA for the CDR3: TGCGCCAGCAGACGACTAGCGGAGAACACCGGGGAGCTGTTTTTT. Encoded protein: CASRRLAENTGELFF. Supplemented by reference TRBV5-1 and TRBJ2-2, the full variable domain reads KAGVTQTPRYLIKTRGQQVTLSCSPISGHRSVSWYQQTPGQGLQFLFEYFSETQRNKGNFPGRFSGRQFSNSRSEMNVSTLELGDSALYLCASRRLAENTGELFFGEGSRLTVL.

This chain joins TRBV5-6 and TRBJ2-5, with unresolved D. Germline V gene sequence: CDR1 SGHDT, CDR2 YYEEEE. V was trimmed by 2 bases and J by 3 bases, leaving 11 bases between them. The CDR3 is 14 residues long. The CDR3 DNA reads TGTGCCAGCAGCTTAACTACTGCCGAAGAGACCCAGTACTTC. Translating gives CASSLTTAEETQYF.